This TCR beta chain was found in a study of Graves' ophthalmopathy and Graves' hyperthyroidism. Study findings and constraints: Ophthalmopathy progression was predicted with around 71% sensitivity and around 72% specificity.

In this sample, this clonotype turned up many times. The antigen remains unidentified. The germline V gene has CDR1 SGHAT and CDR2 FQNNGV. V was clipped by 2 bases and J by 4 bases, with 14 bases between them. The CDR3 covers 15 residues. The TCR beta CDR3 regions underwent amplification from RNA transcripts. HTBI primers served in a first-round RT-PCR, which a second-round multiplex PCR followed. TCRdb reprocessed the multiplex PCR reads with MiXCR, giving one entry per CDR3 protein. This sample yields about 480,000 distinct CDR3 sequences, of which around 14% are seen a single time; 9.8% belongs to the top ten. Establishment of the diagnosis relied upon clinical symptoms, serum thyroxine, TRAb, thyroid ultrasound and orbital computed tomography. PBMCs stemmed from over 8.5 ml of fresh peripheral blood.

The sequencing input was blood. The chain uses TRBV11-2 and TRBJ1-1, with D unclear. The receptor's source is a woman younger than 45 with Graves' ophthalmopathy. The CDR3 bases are TGTGCCAGCAGCTTATCCGAGAGCTCGGGCACTGAAGCTTTCTTT. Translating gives CASSLSESSGTEAFF.